This TCR beta chain came from a study of cytomegalovirus exposure and HLA in healthy donors. Broader study findings: Highly shared variants forming one cluster were likely a sequencing artifact. According to a later analysis, donors in an Asian-associated ancestry cluster reportedly had fewer N-insertions than the roughly 640-donor mean. Reportedly, TCR beta sequences accurately predicted HLA-A and HLA-B alleles in most subjects.

On this clone itself: The antigen remains unidentified.

13 Jbeta primers and 60 Vbeta primers were used for the PCR. Produced via immunoSEQ multiplex PCR; TCRdb's table is partial and in-frame only. The table shows about 130,000 clones, with around four fifths occurring only once. The clonotype comes from a woman between 35 and 50 years old in good health and CMV-seropositive. Source material: PBMCs.

Here the CDR3 DNA reads TGTGCCAGCAGGGCCACAGGCAGCTCCTACGAGCAGTACTTC. Its protein is CASRATGSSYEQYF. V and J are TRBV6-5 and TRBJ2-7, with D tentatively TRBD1 (5 bases). Germline CDR1 and CDR2: MNHEY and SVGAGI. CDR3 size: 14 residues. The V end lost 6 bases, the J end lost 0 bases, and 12 bases lay between the germline ends.